The present T cell receptor (beta chain) was sequenced within a study of cytomegalovirus exposure and HLA in healthy donors. Findings and limits, study-wide: For TCR beta chains, V- and J-gene trimming was later linked to a missense DCLRE1C variant.

On this clone: The antigen is undetermined.

This CDR3 has 15 amino acids. V lost 4 bases and J lost 4; bases outside the gene matches: 6. CDR1 SGHRS and CDR2 YFSETQ come from the germline V gene. 13 Jbeta primers and 60 Vbeta primers were used for the PCR. The assay was immunoSEQ multiplex PCR, and TCRdb's table has in-frame clones only and misses some. The table has about 100,000 clones, around 79% seen once; the top ten hold 5% to 6.5%. This sequence originates from a man aged 60-69 years in good health and CMV-seropositive. Input material: PBMCs. V usage is TRBV5-1 and J usage is TRBJ2-2, with 8 bases fitting TRBD1. The DNA of the CDR3 is TGCGCCAGCAGCCCCCGGGACAGGAGCACCGGGGAGCTGTTTTTT. This sequence encodes CASSPRDRSTGELFF.